The next 20 T cell receptor beta chains were all read from a single sample in a study of cytomegalovirus exposure and HLA in healthy donors. In the PCR, 60 Vbeta and 13 Jbeta primers were used. The data were produced by immunoSEQ multiplex PCR, yet TCRdb's version contains in-frame clones alone and is incomplete. Of approximately 85,000 clones in the sample, around 80% were seen once. The sample comprised PBMCs. The receptor set was obtained from a man younger than 45 in good health and CMV-seronegative.

This chain connects TRBV7-2 to TRBJ1-2; TRBD1 matches at 8 bases. The V segment lost 5 bases and the J segment 3 bases; nucleotides outside the gene matches: 5. Germline lookup yields CDR1 SGHTA and CDR2 FQGNSA. CDR3 size: 14 residues. The CDR3 nucleotides are TGTGCCAGCAGCACGGACAGGGCATACTATGGCTACACCTTC. Its translation: CASSTDRAYYGYTF.

J is TRBJ2-1 and V is TRBV7-9; 8 bases align to TRBD2. The length of the CDR3 is 15 residues. The V gene end was trimmed by 5 bases and the J gene end by 3 bases; junction bases not matched to a gene: 6. CDR1 SEHNR and CDR2 FQNEAQ come from the germline V gene (reference sequence). The CDR3 reads CASSQREYLYNEQFF. The CDR3 DNA reads as TGTGCCAGCAGCCAGCGGGAGTACCTCTACAATGAGCAGTTCTTC.

The chain recombines TRBV9 with TRBJ2-2; the match to TRBD1 covers 7 bases. Germline V gene lookup returns CDR1 SGDLS and CDR2 YYNGEE. This CDR3 has 13 residues. V lost 2 bases and J lost 6; bases outside the gene matches: 1. CDR3 sequence reads: CASSVTGAGELFF. CDR3 bases: TGTGCCAGCAGCGTTACAGGGGCCGGGGAGCTGTTTTTT.

The genes are TRBV19 and TRBJ2-7; TRBD1 matches at 7 bases. The CDR3 length is 17 residues. Germline lookup yields CDR1 LNHDA and CDR2 SQIVND (reference sequence). The junction had 11 bases not matched to a gene; V was cut back by 1 base and J by 2 bases. As DNA, the CDR3 is TGTGCCAGTAGTATAGGAGGTCTGGGACAGCCAACCTACGAGCAGTACTTC. Residues: CASSIGGLGQPTYEQYF.

The chain has TRBV7-2 and TRBJ1-1, with a tentative D call TRBD1 (5 bases). The ends were cut back, 9 bases at V and 4 bases at J, with 15 bases in the middle. This CDR3 has 13 residues. Germline lookup yields CDR1 SGHTA and CDR2 FQGNSA. As DNA, the CDR3 is TGTGCCAGTACGCAGGGTTTGAGCACTGAAGCTTTCTTT. This gives the protein CASTQGLSTEAFF. Supplemented by reference TRBV7-2 and TRBJ1-1, the full variable domain reads GAGVSQSPSNKVTEKGKDVELRCDPISGHTALYWYRQSLGQGLEFLIYFQGNSAPDKSGLPSDRFSAERTGGSVSTLTIQRTQQEDSAVYLCASTQGLSTEAFFGQGTRLTVV.

There are a few counts of this clone. The chain recombines TRBV28 with TRBJ1-1, with D maybe TRBD1 (5 bases). Trimming shortened V by 3 bases and J by 5 bases, and 19 bases separated the two germline ends. Germline CDR1 is MDHEN and CDR2 is SYDVKM. The length of the CDR3 is 16 residues. The CDR3 loop reads CASSLPGRSGRTEAFF. DNA for the CDR3: TGTGCCAGCAGTTTGCCGGGACGGTCGGGGAGGACTGAAGCTTTCTTT.

The chain combines TRBV2 with TRBJ2-4; D is undetermined. The germline CDR1 and CDR2 sequences are SNHLY and FYNNEI. There are 11 residues in the CDR3. Trimming left V 5 bases short and J 4 bases short, with 3 bases between. For the CDR3, the DNA is TGTGCCAGCAGTTCGAAAAACATTCAGTACTTC. Translating it yields CASSSKNIQYF.

The rearrangement links TRBV5-5 to TRBJ1-1; D gene uncertain. This CDR3 region has 16 residues. In germline, CDR1 is SGHKS, CDR2 YYEKEE (reference sequence). With 2 bases removed from V and 0 bases from J, the gap between germline ends came to 14 bases. CDR3 nucleotide sequence: TGTGCCAGCAGCTTTGTCGCGACTCGCATGAACACTGAAGCTTTCTTT. Protein product: CASSFVATRMNTEAFF.

This chain uses TRBV30 with TRBJ1-5, with TRBD1 identical over 10 bases. The CDR3 length is 13 residues. V shed 5 bases and J 7 bases; nucleotides not matched to a gene: 5. Germline CDR1 is GTSNPN and CDR2 is SVGIG (reference sequence). The CDR3 DNA is TGTGCCTGGGGACAGGGGGGAGGACAGCCCCAGCATTTT. Residues: CAWGQGGGQPQHF.

V gene TRBV5-3 combines with J gene TRBJ1-5, with D tentatively TRBD1 (5 bases). TRBV5-3 is recorded as an ORF, its role being uncertain. CDR3 length: 14 residues. V lost 4 bases, J lost 4 bases, and 12 bases lay in between. The CDR3 here is CARSPRAHNQPQHF. In nucleotides, the CDR3 is TGTGCCAGAAGCCCCAGGGCTCATAATCAGCCCCAGCATTTT.

The V and J genes are TRBV7-9 and TRBJ2-7; tentatively, D is TRBD1 (6 bases). Germline CDR1 SEHNR, CDR2 FQNEAQ (reference sequence). The V and J ends lost 5 bases and 6 bases respectively, with 17 bases between them. CDR3 size: 14 residues. The DNA for the CDR3 is TGTGCCAGCAGCCTAGGAGAACAGGGTTCCGAGCAGTACTTC. This gives the protein CASSLGEQGSEQYF.

The chain carries TRBV5-1 and TRBJ2-1; 7 bases match TRBD1. After removal of 2 bases from V and 6 bases from J, the junction contained 8 bases not matched to a gene. From germline, CDR1 is SGHRS and CDR2 YFSETQ. This CDR3 is 15 amino acids long. CDR3 coding DNA: TGCGCCAGCAGCTTACCCCGGGACAGCTTCAATGAGCAGTTCTTC. As protein: CASSLPRDSFNEQFF.

The chain is built from TRBV5-6 and TRBJ1-2; 9 bases line up with TRBD1. The germline V gene encodes CDR1 SGHDT and CDR2 YYEEEE. This CDR3 region has 13 residues. V trimming: 4 bases; J trimming: 4 bases; junction bases outside the gene matches: 2. The CDR3 nucleotides are TGTGCCAGCAGCAAGGACAGGGGCTATGGCTACACCTTC. It encodes CASSKDRGYGYTF. The full variable domain, with the rest looked up from reference TRBV5-6 and TRBJ1-2, is DAGVTQSPTHLIKTRGQQVTLRCSPKSGHDTVSWYQQALGQGPQFIFQYYEEEERQRGNFPDRFSGHQFPNYSSELNVNALLLGDSALYLCASSKDRGYGYTFGSGTRLTVV.

The rearrangement joins TRBV4-3 to TRBJ2-3, with D possibly TRBD2 on 5 matching bases. Trimming left V 0 bases short and J 6 bases short, with 19 bases between. CDR1 is LGHNA and CDR2 is YSLEER in the germline V gene. This CDR3 is built from 17 residues. The CDR3 here is CASSQDVGSGFVDTQYF. The DNA for the CDR3 is TGCGCCAGCAGCCAAGATGTAGGGAGCGGATTTGTCGATACGCAGTATTTT.

CDR3 protein: CASNRDRENTIYF. The CDR3 bases are TGTGCCAGCAATAGAGACAGGGAGAACACCATATATTTT. The J gene is TRBJ1-3, the V gene TRBV2; 7 bases agree with TRBD1. Unmatched junction bases numbered 7, after V lost 7 bases and J lost 7 bases. CDR3 length equals 13 residues. Germline CDR1 reads SNHLY; CDR2 reads FYNNEI.

The J gene is TRBJ1-1, the V gene TRBV5-1; D is possibly TRBD1 (5 bases). The CDR3 spans 15 residues. Germline CDR1 is SGHRS and CDR2 is YFSETQ. V gave up 1 base and J gave up 0 bases, with 10 bases separating them. CDR3 nucleotides: TGCGCCAGCAGCTTGTTGGGGCGCATGAACACTGAAGCTTTCTTT. This translates into CASSLLGRMNTEAFF.

The gene calls are TRBV11-2 and TRBJ2-2; TRBD2 is a possible D gene (5 bases). The length of the CDR3 is 14 residues. The germline V and J ends were trimmed by 2 bases and 7 bases, with 11 bases remaining between them. Germline V gene lookup returns CDR1 SGHAT and CDR2 FQNNGV. CDR3 residues: CASSLNGVHGELFF. The CDR3 DNA follows: TGTGCCAGCAGCTTAAACGGGGTGCACGGGGAGCTGTTTTTT.

Concerning this clone: The same CDR3 also results from other DNA sequences found in this sample. The rearrangement joins TRBV14 to TRBJ1-2, with a weak D call TRBD1 (6 bases). Germline lookup yields CDR1 SGHDN and CDR2 FVKESK. The CDR3 has 15 residues. V dropped 4 bases and J dropped 2 bases, with 14 bases sitting between them. The CDR3 DNA is TGTGCCAGCAGCCCCGCGGGGGGCGCCAACTATGGCTACACCTTC. Its translation: CASSPAGGANYGYTF.

The CDR3 is CASSLRGQKNTEAFF. The CDR3, as DNA: TGCGCCAGCAGCTTACGCGGACAAAAGAACACTGAAGCTTTCTTT. The J gene is TRBJ1-1, the V gene TRBV5-1, with D maybe TRBD1 (5 bases). Per germline, CDR1 SGHRS and CDR2 YFSETQ. CDR3 length: 15 amino acids. Between the trimmed V and J ends, which lost 2 bases and 1 base, there was a span of 12 bases.

A few counts support this clone. CDR3 DNA: TGTGCCAGCAGCCAAGAGAACGGGGGGAGCTATGCGCAGTACTTC. It translates to CASSQENGGSYAQYF. J is TRBJ2-7 and V is TRBV4-2; 7 nucleotides line up with TRBD2. The J segment lost 9 bases and the V segment lost 0 bases, leaving 11 bases of the junction unmatched. Germline V gene lookup returns CDR1 LGHNA and CDR2 YNFKEQ. The length of the CDR3 is 15 residues.